A single T cell receptor (beta chain) is shown here with its context. Its target is unknown. Naive CD8 cells comprised CD45RO-negative, CCR7-positively selected cells, excluding terminally differentiated effector memory CD45RA+ cells. Only in-frame clones appear in the TCRdb table, and some are missing; sequencing was by immunoSEQ multiplex PCR. The sample holds some 2.1 million clones; approximately 94% are singletons and the top ten take around 1.1%. These data are taken from a study of shared clonotypes between healthy human individuals. The study's findings and limits: All-four-donor shared clonotypes had higher generation probabilities than non-shared clonotypes did.

Trimming left V 4 bases short and J 2 bases short, with 12 bases between. The CDR3 sequence is 14 residues long. Material: naive CD8+ T cells sorted from blood. This clonotype originated in a man between 18 and 35 years old in good health. The gene calls are TRBV5-3 and TRBJ2-5, with a weak D call TRBD2 (6 bases). TRBV5-3 is sorted into the ORF group, with uncertain function. In DNA form, the CDR3 reads TGTGCCAGAAGCCCGCGGGACGTGCAAGAGACCCAGTACTTC. Amino acid sequence: CARSPRDVQETQYF.